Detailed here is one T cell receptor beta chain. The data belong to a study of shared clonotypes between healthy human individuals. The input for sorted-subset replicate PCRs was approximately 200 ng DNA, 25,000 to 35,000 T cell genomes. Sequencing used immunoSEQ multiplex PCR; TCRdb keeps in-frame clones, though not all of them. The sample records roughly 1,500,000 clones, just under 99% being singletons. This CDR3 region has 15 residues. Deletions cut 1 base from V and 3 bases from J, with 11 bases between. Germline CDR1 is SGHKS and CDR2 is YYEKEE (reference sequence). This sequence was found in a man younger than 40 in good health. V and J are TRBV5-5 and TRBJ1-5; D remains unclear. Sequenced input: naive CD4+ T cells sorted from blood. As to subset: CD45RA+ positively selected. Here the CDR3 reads CASSLTANNNQPQHF. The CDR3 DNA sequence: TGTGCCAGCAGCTTGACAGCTAATAACAATCAGCCCCAGCATTTT.